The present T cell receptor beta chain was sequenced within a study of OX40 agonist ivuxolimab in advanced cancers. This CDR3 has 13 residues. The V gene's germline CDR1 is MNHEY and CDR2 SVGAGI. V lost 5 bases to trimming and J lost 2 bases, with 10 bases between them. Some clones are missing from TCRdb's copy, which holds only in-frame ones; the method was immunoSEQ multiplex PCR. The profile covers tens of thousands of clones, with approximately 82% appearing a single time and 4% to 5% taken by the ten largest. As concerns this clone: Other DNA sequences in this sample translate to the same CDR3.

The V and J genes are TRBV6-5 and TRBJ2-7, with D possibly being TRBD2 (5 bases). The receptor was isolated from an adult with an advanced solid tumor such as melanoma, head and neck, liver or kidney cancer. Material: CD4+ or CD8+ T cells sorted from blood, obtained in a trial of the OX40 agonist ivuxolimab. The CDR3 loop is CASSRTGTYEQYF. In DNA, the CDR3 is TGTGCCAGCAGTCGGACGGGGACCTACGAGCAGTACTTC.